The 8 T cell receptor beta chains reported below all come from one sample, sequenced in a study of shared clonotypes between healthy human individuals. The data were produced by immunoSEQ multiplex PCR, yet TCRdb's version contains in-frame clones alone and is incomplete. The sample yields roughly 1 million clones, approximately 72% seen once. Sequencing used memory CD4+ T cells sorted from blood. The subset: CD45RA-negative fraction. These receptors all come from a man between 18 and 29 years old in good health.

The chain employs TRBV19 and TRBJ2-1, with D perhaps matching TRBD2 (6 bases). There are 17 residues in the CDR3. The V gene's germline CDR1 is LNHDA and CDR2 SQIVND (reference sequence). Trimming removed 0 bases at V and 6 bases at J, with 18 bases between. The CDR3 sequence is CASSIEIVIAVGNEQFF. CDR3 coding DNA: TGTGCCAGTAGTATAGAAATAGTTATAGCGGTAGGCAATGAGCAGTTCTTC.

The chain employs TRBV5-1 and TRBJ2-5; D assignment may be TRBD1 or TRBD2 (7 bases each). This CDR3 comprises 15 residues. Germline V gives CDR1 SGHRS, CDR2 YFSETQ. Trimming removed 1 base from V and 4 bases from J, with 14 bases in between. CDR3 nucleotide sequence: TGCGCCAGCAGCTTGCTTCAGGGGGAGGGAGAGACCCAGTACTTC. This translates into CASSLLQGEGETQYF.

The rearrangement links TRBV9 to TRBJ1-6; 8 nucleotides line up with TRBD1. Germline lookup yields CDR1 SGDLS and CDR2 YYNGEE. This CDR3 is built from 15 residues. J gave up 5 bases and V 3 bases, and 4 bases lay outside the gene matches. CDR3 nucleotide sequence: TGTGCCAGCAGCGCCCAGGGGGCGGATAATTCACCCCTCCACTTT. It encodes CASSAQGADNSPLHF.

The chain is built from TRBV12-5 and TRBJ2-7; unclear D gene. The CDR3 consists of 12 residues. V lost 4 bases to trimming and J lost 10 bases, with 14 bases between them. The germline CDR1 and CDR2 sequences are LGHNT and FRNRAP. The CDR3 DNA reads TGTGCTAGTGGTTCCAGTCTTTCCGAACAGTACTTC. Residues: CASGSSLSEQYF.

The rearrangement joins TRBV18 to TRBJ2-1; D is unresolved. V was clipped by 3 bases and J by 0 bases, with 15 bases between them. Germline lookup yields CDR1 KGHSH and CDR2 LQKENI. The CDR3 runs 17 residues. This CDR3 reads CASSPMTAQSSYNEQFF. As DNA, the CDR3 is TGTGCCAGCTCACCCATGACTGCTCAGAGCTCCTACAATGAGCAGTTCTTC.

The rearrangement uses TRBV9 and TRBJ1-3, with a possible D match to TRBD1 (5 bases). The CDR3 is made up of 17 amino acids. Trimming pared 4 bases from V and 4 bases from J, leaving 21 bases between. Germline-derived CDR1 and CDR2 are SGDLS and YYNGEE. The CDR3 spells CASSPQTDLMGGNTIYF. DNA of the CDR3: TGTGCCAGCAGCCCCCAGACAGACCTAATGGGCGGAAACACCATATATTTT.

The chain joins TRBV10-3 to TRBJ2-7; 8 bases fit TRBD1. V dropped 0 bases and J dropped 3; count of bases not matched to a gene: 7. CDR3 length: 16 amino acids. Germline lookup yields CDR1 ENHRY and CDR2 SYGVKD. CDR3 residues: CAISESSGGAGYEQYF. The CDR3 DNA reads TGTGCCATCAGTGAGTCCTCAGGGGGCGCGGGCTACGAGCAGTACTTC.

The V gene is TRBV6-1, the J gene TRBJ2-3; tentative D call: TRBD1 (6 bases). The length of the CDR3 is 14 residues. The germline V gene encodes CDR1 MNHNS and CDR2 SASEGT. Trimming shortened V by 8 bases and J by 0 bases, and 12 bases separated the two germline ends. CDR3 sequence (DNA): TGTGCCAGCCTGGACAGCTCTAGCACAGATACGCAGTATTTT. Its protein product is CASLDSSSTDTQYF.